Given below is one T cell receptor (beta chain) in context. The data were obtained in a study of patients and donors after allogeneic stem cell transplantation. The CDR3 sequence is 12 residues long. Per the germline V gene, CDR1 is SGHVS and CDR2 is FQNEAQ. The V and J ends lost 5 bases and 6 bases respectively, with 8 bases between them. TCRdb re-called the RT-PCR reads through MiXCR, storing one row per CDR3 protein. Among approximately 140,000 distinct CDR3 sequences listed, 30% to 45% were seen once. The chain carries TRBV7-8 and TRBJ2-4; TRBD1 or TRBD2 may be the D gene (6 bases each). This TCR was sampled from a human donor who was either an allogeneic HSCT recipient or a stem cell or donor lymphocyte infusion donor (not recorded which). It is not recorded whose cells these are; they may come from a transplant donor. Source material: blood, either unsorted or a sorted T cell fraction (not recorded which). The CDR3 loop is CASSRGPNIQYF. The CDR3 DNA reads as TGTGCCAGCAGCCGGGGGCCAAACATTCAGTACTTC.